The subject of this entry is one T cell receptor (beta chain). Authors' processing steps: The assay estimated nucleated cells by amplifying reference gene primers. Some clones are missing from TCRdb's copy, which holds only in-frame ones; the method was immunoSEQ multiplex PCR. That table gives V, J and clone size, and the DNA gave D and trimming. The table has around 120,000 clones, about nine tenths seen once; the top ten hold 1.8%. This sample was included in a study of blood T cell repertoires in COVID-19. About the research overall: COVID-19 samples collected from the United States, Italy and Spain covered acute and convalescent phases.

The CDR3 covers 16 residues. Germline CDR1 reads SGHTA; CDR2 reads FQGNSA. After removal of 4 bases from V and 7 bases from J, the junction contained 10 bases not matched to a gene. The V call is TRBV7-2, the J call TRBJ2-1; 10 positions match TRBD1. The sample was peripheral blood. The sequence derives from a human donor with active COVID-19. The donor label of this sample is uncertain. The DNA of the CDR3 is TGTGCCAGCAGCTCGGGGGGGACAGGGGCAGGGAATGAGCAGTTCTTC. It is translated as CASSSGGTGAGNEQFF. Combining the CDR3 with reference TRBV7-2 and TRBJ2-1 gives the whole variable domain GAGVSQSPSNKVTEKGKDVELRCDPISGHTALYWYRQSLGQGLEFLIYFQGNSAPDKSGLPSDRFSAERTGGSVSTLTIQRTQQEDSAVYLCASSSGGTGAGNEQFFGPGTRLTVL.